This TCR beta chain was recorded in a study of blood T cell repertoires in COVID-19. Using immunoSEQ multiplex PCR, the repertoire was profiled, and TCRdb retains in-frame clones only, with some absent. The table records approximately 300,000 clones, under 95% of them present only once. Participant-reported clinical history was the basis for cohort assignment. Resolution of symptoms, clearance, or two negative PCRs was present in recovered Cohort 3 donors. This clonotype originated in a man in his fifties or sixties who had recovered from COVID-19. The sample taken for sequencing was PBMCs or T cells enriched from blood (not recorded which).

The DNA for the CDR3 is TGTGCCAGCTCCTCGGGGTGGGGTCAGCCCCAGCATTTT. Protein sequence: CASSSGWGQPQHF. The rearrangement links TRBV18 to TRBJ1-5; D gene ambiguous. Germline V CDR1 and CDR2: KGHSH, LQKENI. This CDR3 has 13 residues. Trimming pared 6 bases from V and 6 bases from J, leaving 12 bases between.